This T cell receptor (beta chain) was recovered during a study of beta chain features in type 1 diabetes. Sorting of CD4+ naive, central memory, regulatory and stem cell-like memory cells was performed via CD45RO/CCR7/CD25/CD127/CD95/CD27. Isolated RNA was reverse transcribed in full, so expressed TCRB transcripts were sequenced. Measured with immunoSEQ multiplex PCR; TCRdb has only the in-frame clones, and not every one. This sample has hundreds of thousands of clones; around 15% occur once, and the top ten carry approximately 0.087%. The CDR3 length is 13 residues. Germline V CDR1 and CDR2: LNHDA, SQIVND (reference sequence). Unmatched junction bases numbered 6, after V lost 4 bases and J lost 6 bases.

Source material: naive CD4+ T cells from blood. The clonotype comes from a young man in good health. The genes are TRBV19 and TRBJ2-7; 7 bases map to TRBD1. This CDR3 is CASSKQGESEQYF. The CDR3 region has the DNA TGTGCCAGTAGTAAGCAGGGGGAGTCCGAGCAGTACTTC.